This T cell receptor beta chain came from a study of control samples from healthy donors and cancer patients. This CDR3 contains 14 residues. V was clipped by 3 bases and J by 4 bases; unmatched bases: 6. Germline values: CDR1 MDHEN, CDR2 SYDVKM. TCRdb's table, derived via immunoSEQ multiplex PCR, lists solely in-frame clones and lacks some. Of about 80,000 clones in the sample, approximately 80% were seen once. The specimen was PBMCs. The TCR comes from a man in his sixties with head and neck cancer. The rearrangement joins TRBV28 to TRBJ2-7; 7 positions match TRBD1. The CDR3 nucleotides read TGTGCCAGCAGTTTTCTAGGGGGCGCGTACGAGCAGTACTTC. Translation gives CASSFLGGAYEQYF.